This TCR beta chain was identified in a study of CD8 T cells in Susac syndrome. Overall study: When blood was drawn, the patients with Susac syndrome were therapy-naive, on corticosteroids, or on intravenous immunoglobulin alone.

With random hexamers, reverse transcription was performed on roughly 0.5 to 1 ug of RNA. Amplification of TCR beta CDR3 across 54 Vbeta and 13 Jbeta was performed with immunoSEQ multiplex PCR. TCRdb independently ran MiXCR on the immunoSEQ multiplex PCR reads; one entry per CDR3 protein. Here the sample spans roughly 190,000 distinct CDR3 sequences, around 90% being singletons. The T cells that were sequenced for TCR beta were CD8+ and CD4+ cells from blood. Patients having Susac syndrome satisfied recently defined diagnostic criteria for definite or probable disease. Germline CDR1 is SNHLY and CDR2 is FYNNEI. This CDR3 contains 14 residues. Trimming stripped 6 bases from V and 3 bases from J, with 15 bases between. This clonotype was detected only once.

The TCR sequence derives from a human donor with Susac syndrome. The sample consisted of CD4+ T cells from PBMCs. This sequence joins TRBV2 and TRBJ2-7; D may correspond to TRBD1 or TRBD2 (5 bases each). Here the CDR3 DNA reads TGTGCCAGCAGCCCGGGACGGAGAAACTACGAGCAGTACTTC. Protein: CASSPGRRNYEQYF.